These T cell receptor beta chains were read from a single sample in a study of Graves' ophthalmopathy and Graves' hyperthyroidism. In TCRdb, the multiplex PCR reads were re-called with MiXCR into one record per CDR3 protein. The table records 900,000 to 1,200,000 distinct CDR3 sequences, 36% of them present only once. The sample was peripheral blood or thyroid tissue (not recorded which). These receptors all stem from an adult man with Graves' hyperthyroidism. Each CDR3 is given with its conserved first and last residue. Fields, in order: V gene, CDR3 length, clone size, D gene, J gene, CDR3 protein, CDR3 DNA. The D gene is left open where the match is weak. Rows may omit the clone size; those that give it use once, few, many or a size class.

v_gene: TRBV10-3; len: 16; abundance: many; d_gene: TRBD2; j_gene: TRBJ2-5; CDR3aa: CAISEVTSGLQETQYF; CDR3nt: TGTGCCATCAGTGAGGTGACTAGCGGGCTACAAGAGACCCAGTACTTC
v_gene: TRBV10-3; len: 13; abundance: many; d_gene: NA; j_gene: TRBJ1-2; CDR3aa: CASPRSPNYGYTF; CDR3nt: TGTGCCAGCCCCCGCAGCCCTAACTATGGCTACACCTTC
v_gene: TRBV25-1; len: 14; abundance: many; d_gene: NA; j_gene: TRBJ2-7; CDR3aa: CASSERGGIYEQYF; CDR3nt: TGTGCCAGCAGTGAAAGGGGCGGGATCTACGAGCAGTACTTC
v_gene: TRBV7-9; len: 15; abundance: many; d_gene: NA; j_gene: TRBJ1-1; CDR3aa: CASSYSTGMGTEAFF; CDR3nt: TGTGCCAGCAGCTATTCAACAGGGATGGGCACTGAAGCTTTCTTT
v_gene: TRBV10-3; len: 14; abundance: few; d_gene: NA; j_gene: TRBJ2-5; CDR3aa: CASSPGPQQETQYF; CDR3nt: TGTGCCAGCAGTCCAGGCCCGCAGCAAGAGACCCAGTACTTC
v_gene: TRBV29-1; len: 13; abundance: many; d_gene: NA; j_gene: TRBJ2-7; CDR3aa: CSPARVRHYEQYF; CDR3nt: TGCAGCCCGGCGAGGGTCCGTCACTACGAGCAGTACTTC
v_gene: TRBV10-3; len: 9; abundance: NA; d_gene: NA; j_gene: TRBJ1-2; CDR3aa: CDLNYGYTF; CDR3nt: TGTGACCTTAACTATGGCTACACCTTC
v_gene: TRBV5-6; len: 16; abundance: NA; d_gene: TRBD1; j_gene: TRBJ1-2; CDR3aa: CASSLINRGFDYGYTF; CDR3nt: TGTGCCAGCAGCTTAATCAACAGGGGCTTTGACTATGGCTACACCTTC
v_gene: TRBV10-3; len: 13; abundance: few; d_gene: NA; j_gene: TRBJ2-5; CDR3aa: CAISAGGRETQYF; CDR3nt: TGTGCCATCAGTGCAGGGGGGAGAGAGACCCAGTACTTC
v_gene: TRBV9; len: 12; abundance: NA; d_gene: NA; j_gene: TRBJ1-2; CDR3aa: CASSVGDSGNTF; CDR3nt: TGTGCCAGCAGCGTAGGTGACAGTGGCAACACCTTC
v_gene: TRBV10-3; len: 12; abundance: NA; d_gene: NA; j_gene: TRBJ2-6; CDR3aa: CAIGSGANVLTF; CDR3nt: TGTGCCATTGGGTCTGGGGCCAACGTCCTGACTTTC
v_gene: TRBV29-1; len: 16; abundance: NA; d_gene: NA; j_gene: TRBJ1-4; CDR3aa: CSAVSPATATNEKLFF; CDR3nt: TGCAGCGCCGTTTCCCCCGCGACAGCAACTAATGAAAAACTGTTTTTT
v_gene: TRBV6-2/TRBV6-3; len: 14; abundance: NA; d_gene: NA; j_gene: TRBJ2-5; CDR3aa: CASTLTEYEETQYF; CDR3nt: TGTGCCAGCACCCTGACGGAGTACGAAGAGACCCAGTACTTC
v_gene: TRBV4-1; len: 13; abundance: NA; d_gene: NA; j_gene: TRBJ2-7; CDR3aa: CASSQKSSYEQYF; CDR3nt: TGCGCCAGCAGCCAAAAAAGCTCCTACGAGCAGTACTTC
v_gene: TRBV15; len: 13; abundance: many; d_gene: TRBD1; j_gene: TRBJ1-1; CDR3aa: CATSRDPSGGAFF; CDR3nt: TGTGCCACCAGCAGAGACCCCTCAGGGGGAGCTTTCTTT
v_gene: TRBV7-6; len: 12; abundance: many; d_gene: NA; j_gene: TRBJ2-5; CDR3aa: CASSGGWETQYF; CDR3nt: TGTGCCAGCAGCGGGGGGTGGGAGACCCAGTACTTC
v_gene: TRBV7-8; len: 16; abundance: NA; d_gene: TRBD1; j_gene: TRBJ2-7; CDR3aa: CASSLGNRGKDGELYF; CDR3nt: TGTGCCAGCAGCTTAGGAAACAGGGGGAAAGACGGGGAGCTGTACTTC
v_gene: TRBV29-1; len: 14; abundance: many; d_gene: TRBD2; j_gene: TRBJ2-5; CDR3aa: CSILRGGSEETQYF; CDR3nt: TGCAGCATACTCCGTGGCGGGAGCGAAGAGACCCAGTACTTC
v_gene: TRBV4-3; len: 15; abundance: few; d_gene: NA; j_gene: TRBJ1-4; CDR3aa: CASSLLRVRSEKLFF; CDR3nt: TGCGCCAGCAGCCTACTCAGGGTTCGGTCTGAAAAACTGTTTTTT
v_gene: TRBV7-2; len: 15; abundance: few; d_gene: TRBD1; j_gene: TRBJ2-2; CDR3aa: CASSRGQGAYGELFF; CDR3nt: TGTGCCAGCAGCCGGGGACAGGGGGCGTACGGGGAGCTGTTTTTT
v_gene: TRBV29-1; len: 11; abundance: NA; d_gene: TRBD1; j_gene: TRBJ2-7; CDR3aa: CSVDGRGEQYF; CDR3nt: TGCAGCGTCGATGGCAGGGGGGAGCAGTACTTC
v_gene: TRBV2; len: 16; abundance: NA; d_gene: TRBD2; j_gene: TRBJ2-5; CDR3aa: CASSSTPLADGETQYF; CDR3nt: TGTGCCAGCAGTTCAACCCCACTAGCGGACGGAGAGACCCAGTACTTC
v_gene: TRBV4-1; len: 14; abundance: many; d_gene: NA; j_gene: TRBJ1-2; CDR3aa: CASSQDWGAYGYTF; CDR3nt: TGCGCCAGCAGCCAAGATTGGGGGGCCTATGGCTACACCTTC
v_gene: TRBV4-1; len: 16; abundance: NA; d_gene: NA; j_gene: TRBJ1-6; CDR3aa: CASSQGREFYNSPLHF; CDR3nt: TGCGCCAGCAGCCAAGGCAGGGAGTTCTATAATTCACCCCTCCACTTT
v_gene: TRBV5-5; len: 14; abundance: many; d_gene: NA; j_gene: TRBJ1-2; CDR3aa: CASSLSQADYGYTF; CDR3nt: TGTGCCAGCAGCTTGAGTCAGGCAGACTATGGCTACACCTTC
v_gene: TRBV4-1; len: 15; abundance: few; d_gene: TRBD1; j_gene: TRBJ2-7; CDR3aa: CASSQSTGGIYEQYF; CDR3nt: TGCGCCAGCAGCCAATCTACAGGGGGCATCTACGAGCAGTACTTC
v_gene: TRBV7-9; len: 13; abundance: many; d_gene: NA; j_gene: TRBJ1-2; CDR3aa: CASSQDTGYGYTF; CDR3nt: TGCGCCAGCAGCCAGGACACCGGCTATGGCTACACCTTC
v_gene: TRBV9; len: 15; abundance: few; d_gene: NA; j_gene: TRBJ1-1; CDR3aa: CASSVVASMGTEAFF; CDR3nt: TGTGCCAGCAGCGTAGTAGCCAGTATGGGTACTGAAGCTTTCTTT
v_gene: TRBV10-3; len: 15; abundance: many; d_gene: TRBD1; j_gene: TRBJ2-2; CDR3aa: CAISPDRGVPGELFF; CDR3nt: TGTGCCATCAGCCCGGACAGGGGAGTCCCCGGGGAGCTGTTTTTT
v_gene: TRBV7-2; len: 14; abundance: NA; d_gene: NA; j_gene: TRBJ2-7; CDR3aa: CASRNRDDSFEQYF; CDR3nt: TGTGCCAGCAGAAACCGGGACGACTCGTTCGAGCAGTACTTC
v_gene: TRBV7-2; len: 15; abundance: many; d_gene: NA; j_gene: TRBJ2-7; CDR3aa: CASSLAGQEPYEQYF; CDR3nt: TGTGCCAGCAGCTTAGCCGGTCAAGAACCCTACGAGCAGTACTTC
v_gene: TRBV10-3; len: 13; abundance: NA; d_gene: NA; j_gene: TRBJ1-3; CDR3aa: CASGSSSGNTIYF; CDR3nt: TGTGCCAGCGGGTCGTCCTCTGGAAACACCATATATTTT
v_gene: TRBV5-1; len: 14; abundance: many; d_gene: NA; j_gene: TRBJ1-2; CDR3aa: CASSLDQVIYGYTF; CDR3nt: TGCGCCAGCAGCTTGGATCAGGTTATATATGGCTACACCTTC
v_gene: TRBV20-1; len: 15; abundance: few; d_gene: TRBD1; j_gene: TRBJ1-5; CDR3aa: CSASQDRVDNQPQHF; CDR3nt: TGCAGTGCTAGTCAAGACAGGGTAGACAATCAGCCCCAGCATTTT
v_gene: TRBV20-1; len: 15; abundance: many; d_gene: NA; j_gene: TRBJ2-7; CDR3aa: CSARDLYRLTYEQYF; CDR3nt: TGCAGTGCTAGAGATTTGTATCGGCTTACCTACGAGCAGTACTTC
v_gene: TRBV29-1; len: 15; abundance: NA; d_gene: TRBD2; j_gene: TRBJ2-5; CDR3aa: CSVRGLAAPVETQYF; CDR3nt: TGCAGCGTCAGAGGACTAGCGGCCCCCGTGGAGACCCAGTACTTC
v_gene: TRBV6-1; len: 14; abundance: NA; d_gene: NA; j_gene: TRBJ2-7; CDR3aa: CASSVGPMYYEQYF; CDR3nt: TGTGCCAGCAGTGTGGGGCCTATGTACTACGAGCAGTACTTC
v_gene: TRBV7-9; len: 14; abundance: NA; d_gene: NA; j_gene: TRBJ2-7; CDR3aa: CASSADGASYEQYF; CDR3nt: TGTGCCAGCAGCGCAGACGGGGCTTCCTACGAGCAGTACTTC
v_gene: TRBV4-2; len: 14; abundance: NA; d_gene: NA; j_gene: TRBJ2-5; CDR3aa: CASSQDSHQETQYF; CDR3nt: TGTGCCAGCAGCCAAGATTCGCATCAAGAGACCCAGTACTTC
v_gene: TRBV29-1; len: 12; abundance: many; d_gene: TRBD1; j_gene: TRBJ2-7; CDR3aa: CSVRQGAHEQYF; CDR3nt: TGCAGCGTCCGACAGGGGGCCCACGAGCAGTACTTC
v_gene: TRBV6-5; len: 15; abundance: many; d_gene: NA; j_gene: TRBJ1-6; CDR3aa: CASSYSGTSDSPLHF; CDR3nt: TGTGCCAGCAGTTACTCGGGGACATCGGATTCACCCCTCCACTTT
v_gene: TRBV29-1; len: 15; abundance: many; d_gene: TRBD2; j_gene: TRBJ2-7; CDR3aa: CSVGELAGGPNEQYF; CDR3nt: TGCAGCGTTGGAGAACTAGCGGGAGGGCCAAACGAGCAGTACTTC
v_gene: TRBV7-3; len: 16; abundance: many; d_gene: TRBD2; j_gene: TRBJ2-2; CDR3aa: CASSPGLATNTGELFF; CDR3nt: TGTGCCAGCAGCCCAGGACTAGCGACGAACACCGGGGAGCTGTTTTTT
v_gene: TRBV12-3/TRBV12-4; len: 13; abundance: many; d_gene: NA; j_gene: TRBJ2-7; CDR3aa: CASTPTTHPEQYF; CDR3nt: TGTGCCAGCACCCCTACCACCCACCCCGAGCAGTACTTC